This entry concerns a single T cell receptor (beta chain). Its antigen is currently not known. Per-nucleotide qualities are absent, and no much larger clonotype sits a single base away. The CDR1 and CDR2 encoded by the germline V gene (reference sequence) are LNHDA and SQIVND. The CDR3 covers 15 residues, taking in both the cysteine and the phenylalanine. The sequence is cut down to CDR3 DNA, 45 bases in frame from base 1. Ends trimmed: V by 0 bases, J by 2 bases; bases unmatched to a gene: 4. Blood samples were collected up to 4 times in the first month after transplant and then at least monthly when available. The library was obtained by the immunoSEQ multiplex PCR assay. For most patients, high-throughput TCR-beta CDR3 sequencing of genomic DNA was performed by Adaptive Biotechnologies. The published analysis was carried out like this. TCR sequencing data for 15 to 20 patients were retrieved from Adaptive's ImmunoSEQ software; a few other patients were processed with MiXCR and VDJtools. CDR3 nucleotide sequences shared between donor and recipient were removed because the origin of such sequences could not be assigned. At least 2-fold expansion over unstimulated cells and a minimum CFSE-low frequency of 0.002% (template counts) or 0.001% (read counts) were required for clones to be classified as alloreactive. A clone was considered mappable if detected in the sequenced pre-transplant spleen, lymph node, or MLR CFSE-low populations of the donor or recipient. The cumulative frequency of alloreactive clones was calculated as a percentage of all sequences, weighted by copy number. TCRdb took over this immuneACCESS table, retaining in-frame rearrangements with V and J assigned. Such tables are incomplete; in checked studies, under half of the missing clones stem from an unresolved V gene, and the remainder is unexplained. The DNA gave D and trimming, while V, J and clone size come from that table. For this sample the table gives roughly 40,000 clones, of which roughly nine tenths were detected only once. Together, the top ten hold approximately 4.4% of the sample.

This specimen comes from a study of graft-versus-host responses after intestinal transplantation listed by TCRdb under 2021. Turning to the overall study: The transplants that recipients received were multivisceral, liver-intestinal, or isolated intestinal. Donor T cell macrochimerism was defined as a peak of at least 4% donor T cells among recipient peripheral blood mononuclear cells. Bulk TCR-beta CDR3 sequencing was used to track graft-versus-host and host-versus-graft alloreactive T cell clones in the graft, circulation and bone marrow after intestinal transplantation. To identify alloreactive clones, pre-transplant mixed lymphocyte reaction products were sequenced and then compared with unstimulated pre-transplant donor and recipient T cells. The cohort enrolled about two dozen intestinal transplant recipients including one retransplant, and a few patients lacking pretransplant specimens were excluded. Instead of going to the commercial service, samples from a few later patients were sequenced in-house on an Illumina MiSeq and processed with MiXCR. Every recipient was given anti-thymocyte globulin induction, followed by roughly 3 years of maintenance tacrolimus and steroids.

The study at large found these results: Patients with donor T cell macrochimerism had high GvH to HvG T cell clonal ratios in their allografts. Early after transplant, declines in HvG clones were associated with peak levels of circulating GvH clones. The relatively low number and heterogeneity of intestinal transplant patients limited the conclusions. GvH clones were detected in recipient bone marrow, and some of these GvH clones were observed earlier in ileal mucosa or blood, consistent with an intestinal mucosal origin.

The sequenced sample was PBMCs, obtained 524 days after transplant. The rearranged chain carries TRBV19 and TRBJ2-7; 7 central bases correspond to TRBD1. The TCR originated in a human patient who received an intestinal transplant, so some T cells may come from the graft donor. In nucleotide form, the sequence is TGTGCCAGTAGTATAGATGGGACAGAAACCTACGAGCAGTACTTC. Its translation reads: CASSIDGTETYEQYF.